The 24 T cell receptor beta chains in this list originate from one sample, sequenced in a study of blood T cell repertoires in COVID-19. The table came from immunoSEQ multiplex PCR; TCRdb's copy has only in-frame clones and leaves some out. The table shows approximately 20,000 clones, with approximately 91% occurring only once. Sequenced input: peripheral blood. These receptor sequences come from a human donor in a cohort sampled during active COVID-19.

V and J are TRBV6-2 or TRBV6-3 and TRBJ2-5, with a tentative D call TRBD2 (6 bases). The V end lost 2 bases, the J end lost 3 bases, and 16 bases lay between the germline ends. The CDR3 loop spans 16 amino acids. Germline assignment: CDR1 MNHEY and CDR2 SVGEGT. The CDR3 reads CASSYPRLVEKETQYF. In nucleotides, the CDR3 is TGTGCCAGCAGTTACCCGAGACTAGTGGAAAAAGAGACCCAGTACTTC.

The chain recombines TRBV18 with TRBJ2-5; TRBD2 matches at 8 bases. CDR3 length: 17 amino acids. The trim removed 2 bases at V and 2 bases at J, leaving 10 bases unmatched. Germline-derived CDR1 and CDR2 are KGHSH and LQKENI. The CDR3 DNA reads TGTGCCAGCTCACCATCGGGAGGGAGACGAGGGCAAGAGACCCAGTACTTC. Protein product: CASSPSGGRRGQETQYF.

This clone has only one observation. This chain connects TRBV5-8 to TRBJ2-1, with D perhaps matching TRBD2 (5 bases). V was cut by 4 bases and J by 15 bases, with 17 bases left in between. This CDR3 has 12 residues. Germline V lookup: CDR1 SGHTS, CDR2 YDEGEE. CDR3 nucleotide sequence: TGTGCCAGCAGCCCAGGAGGAGGCCTAGGGTTCTTC. Protein: CASSPGGGLGFF.

The chain is built from TRBV6-5 and TRBJ1-2; D remains unclear. V dropped 3 bases and J dropped 4 bases, with 18 bases sitting between them. The germline CDR1 and CDR2 sequences are MNHEY and SVGAGI. This CDR3 has 16 residues. The CDR3 sequence is CASSYIRTGGGYGYTF. The DNA for the CDR3 is TGTGCCAGCAGTTATATCCGGACGGGTGGAGGCTATGGCTACACCTTC.

The V and J genes are TRBV11-3 and TRBJ2-1, with TRBD2 matching 12 bases. The CDR3 is made up of 15 amino acids. Germline values: CDR1 SGHNT, CDR2 YENEEA. The J segment lost 10 bases and the V segment lost 5 bases, leaving 9 bases of the junction unmatched. CDR3 sequence: CASSAKRLAGGEQFF. The CDR3 DNA reads TGTGCCAGCAGCGCCAAGCGGCTAGCGGGGGGGGAGCAGTTCTTC.

The V gene is TRBV10-1, the J gene TRBJ2-4; possibly TRBD1 for D (6 bases). The germline gives CDR1 WNHNN, CDR2 SYGVQD (reference sequence). V dropped 11 bases and J dropped 2 bases, with 13 bases sitting between them. The CDR3 runs to 13 residues. The CDR3 region has the DNA TGCGCCTCCAGCACAGGGTCCAAAAACATTCAGTACTTC. Translation gives CASSTGSKNIQYF.

The rearrangement links TRBV4-3 to TRBJ2-3; TRBD2 might be the D (6 bases). Trimming stripped 0 bases from V and 0 bases from J, with 13 bases between. There are 17 residues in the CDR3. Germline assignment: CDR1 LGHNA and CDR2 YSLEER. The CDR3, as DNA: TGCGCCAGCAGCCAAGATTCGGCGGGATTTAGCACAGATACGCAGTATTTT. Translation: CASSQDSAGFSTDTQYF.

The CDR3 here is CASRRRENSYEQYF. The CDR3 bases are TGTGCCAGCAGGCGCAGGGAAAACTCCTACGAGCAGTACTTC. The gene calls are TRBV27 and TRBJ2-7, with a tentative D call TRBD1 (5 bases). The length of the CDR3 is 14 residues. CDR1 and CDR2 (germline): MNHEY, SMNVEV (reference sequence). V was cut by 6 bases and J by 0 bases, with 12 bases left in between.

The chain links TRBV5-1 to TRBJ1-4; TRBD1 matches at 10 bases. The junction had 5 bases not matched to a gene; V was cut back by 4 bases and J by 5 bases. CDR1 is SGHRS, CDR2 YFSETQ, per germline. The CDR3 sequence is 15 residues long. CDR3 DNA sequence: TGCGCCAGCAGCCCGTGGACAGGGGGAAATGAAAAACTGTTTTTT. Its translation is CASSPWTGGNEKLFF.

The CDR3 DNA reads as TGTGCCAGTAGTATAGCAGGGGGCGCCGAGATTGGCTACACCTTC. This translates into CASSIAGGAEIGYTF. The V gene is TRBV19, the J gene TRBJ1-2; 8 bases are a match to TRBD1. V lost 1 base to trimming and J lost 7 bases; unmatched junction nucleotides: 8. The V gene's germline CDR1 is LNHDA and CDR2 SQIVND (reference sequence). CDR3 length equals 15 residues.

This sequence joins TRBV19 and TRBJ1-1; D remains ambiguous. This CDR3 is built from 14 residues. Trimming cost V 3 bases and J 6 bases, with 14 bases left between them. The germline V gene has CDR1 LNHDA and CDR2 SQIVND (reference sequence). The CDR3 coding sequence is TGTGCCAGTAGTATCCAGGTCTGGGTCCCTGAAGCTTTCTTT. It encodes CASSIQVWVPEAFF.

This clone was counted a single time. The gene calls are TRBV7-2 and TRBJ2-7; possibly TRBD1 for D (5 bases). CDR3 size: 14 residues. CDR1 is SGHTA, CDR2 FQGNSA, per germline. Trimming cost V 5 bases and J 1 base, with 12 bases left between them. The CDR3 DNA sequence: TGTGCCAGCAGCCCCCCACAGGAGTCCTACGAGCAGTACTTC. This sequence encodes CASSPPQESYEQYF.

J is TRBJ2-5 and V is TRBV23-1; TRBD2 is a possible D gene (6 bases). TRBV23-1 is an ORF; its function is uncertain. Trimming cost V 2 bases and J 5 bases, with 18 bases left between them. This CDR3 region has 16 residues. The DNA for the CDR3 is TGCGCCAGCAGTCAACATTTGGCACCTGGGGGGGAGACCCAGTACTTC. This encodes CASSQHLAPGGETQYF.

The CDR3 DNA reads TGTGCCAGCAGCGAAATGACTAGCGGGGGGTTCACAGATACGCAGTATTTT. Its protein product is CASSEMTSGGFTDTQYF. The chain recombines TRBV7-6 with TRBJ2-3; TRBD2 matches 13 bases. The CDR3 extends over 17 amino acids. With V trimmed by 5 bases and J by 2 bases, 7 bases remained unmatched. CDR1 SGHVS and CDR2 FNYEAQ come from the germline V gene.

The chain has TRBV5-4 and TRBJ2-7; D perhaps matches TRBD1 (6 bases). Germline V gene lookup returns CDR1 SGHNT and CDR2 YYREEE (reference sequence). The V end was cut by 1 base, the J end by 1 base, with 12 bases between. There are 15 residues in the CDR3. CDR3 sequence reads: CASSLKGGSSYEQYF. The CDR3, as DNA: TGTGCCAGCAGCTTGAAAGGGGGATCATCCTACGAGCAGTACTTC.

The chain uses TRBV5-1 and TRBJ2-7; 9 nucleotides align to TRBD2. The CDR3 extends over 16 amino acids. Germline V lookup: CDR1 SGHRS, CDR2 YFSETQ. V lost 0 bases to trimming and J lost 7 bases; unmatched junction nucleotides: 11. CDR3 amino acids: CASSLGQERGVGEQYF. Here the CDR3 DNA reads TGCGCCAGCAGCTTGGGCCAGGAGCGGGGGGTCGGAGAGCAGTACTTC.

This clone was counted between two and nine times. V usage is TRBV2 and J usage is TRBJ2-7; a possible D gene is TRBD1 (5 bases). This CDR3 region has 14 residues. V was pared by 1 base and J by 4 bases, with 11 bases between. Per the germline V gene, CDR1 is SNHLY and CDR2 is FYNNEI. The CDR3 DNA sequence: TGTGCCAGCAGTGAAGTAGGTCGACAGTACGAGCAGTACTTC. Protein product: CASSEVGRQYEQYF.

V and J are TRBV5-8 and TRBJ2-6; no firm D call. Deletions cut 5 bases from V and 2 bases from J, with 5 bases between. The CDR3 sequence is 13 residues long. CDR1 is SGHTS and CDR2 is YDEGEE in the germline V gene. The CDR3 nucleotides are TGTGCCAGCAGTAGAACTGGGGCCAACGTCCTGACTTTC. Amino acid sequence: CASSRTGANVLTF.

This clone has just one count. The genes are TRBV3-1 (or the pseudogene TRBV3-2) and TRBJ2-5; 9 bases are a match to TRBD1. The CDR3 covers 16 residues. With V trimmed by 2 bases and J by 5 bases, 9 bases remained unmatched. Germline V lookup: CDR1 LGHDT, CDR2 YNNKEL (reference sequence). The CDR3 protein is CASSQNRGRLGETQYF. The CDR3 bases are TGTGCCAGCAGCCAAAACAGGGGGCGCTTGGGGGAGACCCAGTACTTC.

The chain recombines TRBV27 with TRBJ2-5; 11 nucleotides align to TRBD2. CDR3 length: 15 residues. The germline V gene encodes CDR1 MNHEY and CDR2 SMNVEV (reference sequence). The J segment lost 5 bases and the V segment lost 5 bases, leaving 7 bases of the junction unmatched. The CDR3 coding sequence is TGTGCCAGCAGTACCCTTAGCGGGGGGGCGGAGACCCAGTACTTC. Translating it yields CASSTLSGGAETQYF.

The V gene is TRBV5-1, the J gene TRBJ2-7; tentative D call: TRBD1 (5 bases). Germline V lookup: CDR1 SGHRS, CDR2 YFSETQ. The V gene lost 1 base and the J gene lost 5 bases, with 13 bases spanning the gap. The CDR3 sequence is 14 residues long. The CDR3 protein is CASSLRARADEQYF. CDR3 DNA sequence: TGCGCCAGCAGCTTGAGAGCCAGGGCTGACGAGCAGTACTTC.

The chain carries TRBV19 and TRBJ2-1, with 9 bases fitting TRBD2. Germline V lookup: CDR1 LNHDA, CDR2 SQIVND (reference sequence). This CDR3 is 16 amino acids long. Trimming took 4 bases from V and 10 from J; bases not matched to a gene: 14. As DNA, the CDR3 is TGTGCCAGTAGTAGGGAGTCTAGCGGGGTTTTGGGGGAGCAGTTCTTC. It codes for CASSRESSGVLGEQFF.

This rearrangement joins TRBV5-4 to TRBJ2-1; 14 positions agree with TRBD2. Trimming removed 0 bases from V and 3 bases from J; junction bases left unmatched: 5. Germline V CDR1 and CDR2: SGHNT, YYREEE (reference sequence). The CDR3 has 18 amino acids. In DNA form, the CDR3 reads TGTGCCAGCAGCTTGGGACTAGCGGGAGGGGGGGGCTACAATGAGCAGTTCTTC. Translation: CASSLGLAGGGGYNEQFF.

In its sample, this clone was seen a few times. The chain combines TRBV2 with TRBJ1-6; a weak D match, TRBD1 (6 bases). V lost 7 bases, J lost 3 bases, and 10 bases lay in between. This CDR3 has 14 amino acids. Germline V gene lookup returns CDR1 SNHLY and CDR2 FYNNEI. CDR3 in amino acids: CASTPDSYNSPLHF. The CDR3 coding sequence is TGTGCCAGCACCCCGGACAGCTATAATTCACCCCTCCACTTT. Combining the CDR3 with reference TRBV2 and TRBJ1-6 gives the whole variable domain EPEVTQTPSHQVTQMGQEVILRCVPISNHLYFYWYRQILGQKVEFLVSFYNNEISEKSEIFDDQFSVERPDGSNFTLKIRSTKLEDSAMYFCASTPDSYNSPLHFGNGTRLTVT.